This entry lists 17 T cell receptor beta chains sequenced from one sample in a study of T-cell memory formation after mild COVID-19 (dated by TCRdb to about 2021). Library generation was performed with 5' RACE. Data came from an Illumina NovaSeq 6000. TCRdb itself trimmed the public reads at Q25 with fastp, ran MiXCR and retained productive beta chains. Each entry merges the rows of one CDR3 protein and shows their most common DNA and genes. The sample data list about 110,000 distinct CDR3 sequences, and about a sixth of these were observed just once. The biggest ten clones account for less than 35% of the sample. The specimen sequenced was PBMCs or a T cell subset sorted from them (not recorded which). These receptors originate from an adult woman who had mild COVID-19 (a few samples of this study predate the infection). The sample titles of this study are shuffled in the database, so cell type and time point are left out; the donor was told from shared clones.

This clonotype appeared once. In nucleotides, the CDR3 is TGCGCCAGCAGCCAAGACCGGGGGACGATGAACACTGAAGCTTTCTTT. It is translated as CASSQDRGTMNTEAFF. J is TRBJ1-1 and V is TRBV4-3; D is possibly TRBD1 (5 bases). Trimming left V 0 bases short and J 0 bases short, with 11 bases between. The CDR3 has 16 residues. Looked up from germline, CDR1 is LGHNA and CDR2 is YSLEER.

The chain links TRBV29-1 to TRBJ2-7; tentatively, D is TRBD1 or TRBD2 (5 bases each). This CDR3 contains 15 residues. Germline V lookup: CDR1 SQVTM, CDR2 ANQGSEA. V was clipped by 1 base and J by 2 bases, with 15 bases between them. DNA for the CDR3: TGCAGCGTTGAAGGAGAGGGGCAAAATCCCTACGAGCAGTACTTC. Translation gives CSVEGEGQNPYEQYF.

As to this clonotype: The conserved phenylalanine or tryptophan normally closing the CDR3 is absent here, so this likely arose from a read error. The chain recombines TRBV19 with TRBJ2-1, with 8 bases fitting TRBD2. Germline loops: CDR1 LNHDA, CDR2 SQIVND (reference sequence). Losses at the gene ends were 2 bases for V and 1 base for J; bases not matched to a gene: 7. This CDR3 comprises 17 residues. The CDR3 DNA follows: TGTGCCAGTAGTATAACTAGCGGCCTTTATTCCTACAATGAGCAGTTCTTA. This sequence encodes CASSITSGLYSYNEQFL.

Only a few counts were recorded for this clonotype. V is TRBV2 and J is TRBJ1-1; 10 nucleotides agree with TRBD1. CDR1 SNHLY and CDR2 FYNNEI come from the germline V gene. The CDR3 totals 15 residues. J lost 11 bases, V lost 6 bases, and 15 bases had no gene match. The CDR3 reads CASRDPTGGERRAFF. Written as DNA, the CDR3 is TGTGCCAGCAGGGACCCGACAGGGGGCGAAAGGCGGGCTTTCTTT. Full variable domain (outside the CDR3, taken from reference TRBV2 and TRBJ1-1): EPEVTQTPSHQVTQMGQEVILRCVPISNHLYFYWYRQILGQKVEFLVSFYNNEISEKSEIFDDQFSVERPDGSNFTLKIRSTKLEDSAMYFCASRDPTGGERRAFFGQGTRLTVV.

This clonotype came up a few times. At one end the junction does not follow the germline gene, possibly because of a read error. The chain links TRBV28 to TRBJ2-7; 7 bases align to TRBD1. Germline CDR1 MDHEN, CDR2 SYDVKM. The length of the CDR3 is 14 residues. For the CDR3, the DNA is TGTGCCAGCAGTTTGGGCAGGGGGTCCTCCGAGCAGTACTTC. Translated: CASSLGRGSSEQYF.

The chain carries TRBV20-1 and TRBJ2-7; D gene ambiguous. Between the trimmed V and J ends, which lost 3 bases and 2 bases, there was a span of 8 bases. This CDR3 comprises 12 residues. Germline lookup yields CDR1 DFQATT and CDR2 SNEGSKA (reference sequence). CDR3 loop: CSASGLAYEQYF. The DNA of the CDR3 is TGCAGTGCTAGTGGGCTGGCCTACGAGCAGTACTTC.

The chain links TRBV29-1 to TRBJ2-7, with 11 bases fitting TRBD1. The CDR3 sequence is 15 residues long. The ends lost 0 bases at V and 4 bases at J; junction bases unmatched: 5. Germline values: CDR1 SQVTM, CDR2 ANQGSEA. In DNA form, the CDR3 reads TGCAGCGTTGAAGATAGGACAGGGGGCAAGTACGAGCAGTACTTC. Amino acids: CSVEDRTGGKYEQYF.

The V call is TRBV7-8, the J call TRBJ2-5, with 8 bases lining up with TRBD1. This CDR3 is 15 amino acids long. From germline, CDR1 is SGHVS and CDR2 FQNEAQ. The trim removed 6 bases at V and 2 bases at J, leaving 8 bases unmatched. CDR3 amino acids: CASSFNRGEQETQYF. CDR3 nucleotide sequence: TGTGCCAGCAGTTTTAACAGGGGGGAACAAGAGACCCAGTACTTC.

This clonotype showed up just a few times. At one of its ends the junction is not consistent with the germline gene, which may arise from a read error. The gene calls are TRBV27 and TRBJ2-3; 11 bases match TRBD2. This CDR3 has 17 residues. CDR1 is MNHEY and CDR2 is SMNVEV in the germline V gene (reference sequence). The CDR3 region has the DNA TGTGCCAGCAGTTCGGATGGACTAGCGGGCCTCACATATACGCAGTATTTT. This gives the protein CASSSDGLAGLTYTQYF.

This clonotype was seen once. This chain links TRBV11-2 with TRBJ2-7, with TRBD2 matching over 13 bases. Trimming removed 6 bases from V and 3 bases from J; junction bases left unmatched: 8. Germline V gives CDR1 SGHAT, CDR2 FQNNGV. This CDR3 is built from 16 residues. CDR3 amino acids: CASSFDGLAGVYEQYF. In nucleotides, the CDR3 is TGTGCCAGCAGTTTCGACGGACTAGCGGGAGTCTACGAGCAGTACTTC.

This clonotype has just a few counts. The chain carries TRBV7-3 and TRBJ1-1; 7 nucleotides line up with TRBD1. The CDR3 length is 15 residues. Germline values: CDR1 SGHTA, CDR2 FQGTGA. V trimming: 5 bases; J trimming: 1 base; junction bases outside the gene matches: 7. In nucleotides, the CDR3 is TGTGCCAGCAGCCGCACTCCAGGGGGGAACACTGAAGCTTTCTTT. It codes for CASSRTPGGNTEAFF.

The gene calls are TRBV20-1 and TRBJ2-1; D gene ambiguous. The CDR3 has 14 residues. Trimming pared 2 bases from V and 4 bases from J, leaving 12 bases between. Germline V CDR1 and CDR2: DFQATT, SNEGSKA (reference sequence). CDR3 sequence: CSARTGPVYNEQFF. CDR3 DNA sequence: TGCAGTGCTAGAACCGGACCAGTTTACAATGAGCAGTTCTTC.

This clonotype was seen more than once but under ten times. The chain has TRBV6-5 and TRBJ1-6; the D gene is possibly TRBD1 (5 bases). CDR1 and CDR2 (germline): MNHEY, SVGAGI. The CDR3 has 16 amino acids. Trimming removed 6 bases from V and 8 bases from J, with 20 bases in between. CDR3 sequence: CASSLFRALPYSPLHF. CDR3 nucleotides: TGTGCCAGCAGCCTATTCAGGGCTTTGCCTTATTCACCCCTCCACTTT.

Only a few counts were recorded for this clonotype. J is TRBJ2-5 and V is TRBV7-9, with TRBD2 identical over 8 bases. V lost 2 bases to trimming and J lost 5 bases; unmatched junction nucleotides: 7. This CDR3 has 15 residues. Germline assignment: CDR1 SEHNR and CDR2 FQNEAQ (reference sequence). The DNA for the CDR3 is TGTGCCAGCAGCTTACAAGCGGGGGCTGGGGAGACCCAGTACTTC. The encoded protein is CASSLQAGAGETQYF. Together with reference TRBV7-9 and TRBJ2-5, the CDR3 gives the full variable domain: DTGVSQNPRHKITKRGQNVTFRCDPISEHNRLYWYRQTLGQGPEFLTYFQNEAQLEKSRLLSDRFSAERPKGSFSTLEIQRTEQGDSAMYLCASSLQAGAGETQYFGPGTRLLVL.

This clonotype was recorded many times. The chain is built from TRBV5-1 and TRBJ2-7; 7 nucleotides line up with TRBD1. V shed 0 bases and J 2 bases; nucleotides not matched to a gene: 2. CDR3 length equals 14 residues. Germline CDR1 reads SGHRS; CDR2 reads YFSETQ. CDR3 in amino acids: CASSLGQGPYEQYF. The CDR3 region has the DNA TGCGCCAGCAGCTTGGGACAGGGACCCTACGAGCAGTACTTC.

CDR3 amino acids: CSVEEGREAFF. CDR3 nucleotides: TGCAGCGTTGAGGAGGGCAGAGAAGCTTTCTTT. The rearrangement joins TRBV29-1 to TRBJ1-1; the D is unclear. V gave up 3 bases and J gave up 8 bases, with 10 bases separating them. Germline CDR1 SQVTM, CDR2 ANQGSEA. The CDR3 spans 11 residues.

The chain uses TRBV7-9 and TRBJ2-7, with unresolved D. The CDR3 has 14 residues. The germline V gene encodes CDR1 SEHNR and CDR2 FQNEAQ (reference sequence). V lost 2 bases, J lost 0 bases, and 8 bases lay in between. CDR3 residues: CASSLYPSSYEQYF. CDR3 DNA: TGTGCCAGCAGCTTATACCCTAGCTCCTACGAGCAGTACTTC. Full variable domain (outside the CDR3, taken from reference TRBV7-9 and TRBJ2-7): DTGVSQNPRHKITKRGQNVTFRCDPISEHNRLYWYRQTLGQGPEFLTYFQNEAQLEKSRLLSDRFSAERPKGSFSTLEIQRTEQGDSAMYLCASSLYPSSYEQYFGPGTRLTVT.